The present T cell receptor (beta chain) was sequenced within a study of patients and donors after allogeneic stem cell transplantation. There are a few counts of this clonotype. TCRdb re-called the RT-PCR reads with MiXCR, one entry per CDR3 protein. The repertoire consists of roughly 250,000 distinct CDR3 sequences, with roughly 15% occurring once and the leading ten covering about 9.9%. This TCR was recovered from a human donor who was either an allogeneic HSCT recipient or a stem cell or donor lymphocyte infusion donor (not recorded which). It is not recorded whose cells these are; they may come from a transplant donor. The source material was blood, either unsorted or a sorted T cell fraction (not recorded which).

The CDR3 DNA reads TGTGCCAGCAGCCAAGATCTCGGCAAACTCCAGCATTTT. Protein product: CASSQDLGKLQHF. The chain employs TRBV3-1 and TRBJ1-5; D gene uncertain. CDR3 length: 13 residues. Germline V gene lookup returns CDR1 LGHDT and CDR2 YNNKEL (reference sequence). Between the trimmed V and J ends, which lost 0 bases and 12 bases, there was a span of 12 bases.